The sequence of this T cell receptor (beta chain) was determined in a study of blood T cell repertoires in COVID-19. A Seattle source enrolled patients during active infection and followed them longitudinally. Assay: immunoSEQ multiplex PCR; the TCRdb copy retains only in-frame clones and omits some. The sample has 100,000 to 150,000 clones, approximately 74% seen once. The germline V gene encodes CDR1 SEHNR and CDR2 FQNEAQ (reference sequence). The V segment lost 4 bases and the J segment 4 bases; nucleotides outside the gene matches: 7. There are 16 residues in the CDR3. The V and J genes are TRBV7-9 and TRBJ2-5, with 12 positions matching TRBD2. The sequence was collected from a man of 80 years or more with COVID-19, enrolled during active disease. The sequenced sample was peripheral blood. The CDR3 DNA reads TGTGCCAGCAGCTCCTACCCTAGCGGGAGGGGAGAGACCCAGTACTTC. As protein: CASSSYPSGRGETQYF.